This passage covers 24 T cell receptor beta chains from one sample sequenced in a study of shared clonotypes between healthy human individuals. The method was immunoSEQ multiplex PCR; TCRdb's version includes in-frame clones alone and lacks a portion of them. The data show a few million clones, around 94% seen once. The specimen was naive CD4+ T cells sorted from blood. Specified subset: CD45RA+ positively selected. These receptor sequences come from a man younger than 35 in good health.

V usage is TRBV5-1 and J usage is TRBJ2-5, with D maybe TRBD2 (5 bases). CDR3 length: 15 amino acids. V gave up 0 bases and J gave up 4 bases, with 13 bases separating them. Germline CDR1 SGHRS, CDR2 YFSETQ. In nucleotides, the CDR3 is TGCGCCAGCAGCTTGGCGACGACTATCGGAGAGACCCAGTACTTC. Translating it yields CASSLATTIGETQYF.

The chain combines TRBV18 with TRBJ2-2; D is possibly TRBD1 or TRBD2 (5 bases each). The V gene lost 3 bases and the J gene lost 8 bases, with 13 bases spanning the gap. The CDR3 extends over 14 amino acids. The germline gives CDR1 KGHSH, CDR2 LQKENI. This chain's CDR3 is CASSPGTARGELFF. DNA of the CDR3: TGTGCCAGCTCACCGGGGACCGCTAGGGGGGAGCTGTTTTTT.

This chain uses TRBV30 with TRBJ2-7; 11 nucleotides match TRBD2. Losses at the gene ends were 2 bases for V and 6 bases for J; bases not matched to a gene: 3. Germline-derived CDR1 and CDR2 are GTSNPN and SVGIG (reference sequence). CDR3 length: 13 residues. CDR3 coding DNA: TGTGCCTGGAGTAATCTAGCGGGGGGCGAGCAGTACTTC. Translated, it gives CAWSNLAGGEQYF.

V usage is TRBV4-3 and J usage is TRBJ2-1, with TRBD2 matching 7 bases. The CDR3 extends over 16 amino acids. The V segment lost 1 base and the J segment 4 bases; nucleotides outside the gene matches: 7. CDR1 is LGHNA and CDR2 is YSLEER in the germline V gene. CDR3 residues: CASSQAWASGYNEQFF. In nucleotides, the CDR3 is TGCGCCAGCAGCCAAGCCTGGGCTAGCGGATACAATGAGCAGTTCTTC.

This rearrangement joins TRBV5-1 to TRBJ2-2; no reliable D call. The V end lost 5 bases, the J end lost 4 bases, and 9 bases lay between the germline ends. The CDR3 runs to 13 residues. Germline values: CDR1 SGHRS, CDR2 YFSETQ. Written as DNA, the CDR3 is TGCGCCAGCAGTTGGTCCCCCACCGGGGAGCTGTTTTTT. Amino acid sequence: CASSWSPTGELFF. Variable domain in full (rest from reference TRBV5-1 and TRBJ2-2): KAGVTQTPRYLIKTRGQQVTLSCSPISGHRSVSWYQQTPGQGLQFLFEYFSETQRNKGNFPGRFSGRQFSNSRSEMNVSTLELGDSALYLCASSWSPTGELFFGEGSRLTVL.

With respect to this clone: At the DNA level, this CDR3 is encoded by other sequences in the same sample as well. The V call is TRBV7-2, the J call TRBJ2-3; 7 positions agree with TRBD2. Trimming took 2 bases from V and 4 from J; bases not matched to a gene: 3. The CDR3 is 14 amino acids. The germline V gene encodes CDR1 SGHTA and CDR2 FQGNSA. CDR3 DNA: TGTGCCAGCAGCTTACGTCTAGCGGCAGATACGCAGTATTTT. Residues: CASSLRLAADTQYF.

The V call is TRBV29-1, the J call TRBJ1-1; unclear D gene. The germline V and J ends were trimmed by 6 bases and 4 bases, with 15 bases remaining between them. Germline CDR1 is SQVTM and CDR2 is ANQGSEA. The CDR3 consists of 13 residues. CDR3 DNA sequence: TGCAGCGTCCGAGCGACCGGGCTCACTGAAGCTTTCTTT. As protein: CSVRATGLTEAFF.

This chain uses TRBV27 with TRBJ2-2, with 12 bases aligning to TRBD2. J lost 1 base, V lost 4 bases, and 10 bases had no gene match. The CDR3 consists of 19 residues. Germline-derived CDR1 and CDR2 are MNHEY and SMNVEV (reference sequence). CDR3 loop: CASSSVLAGGFLNTGELFF. The CDR3 nucleotides are TGTGCCAGCAGTTCGGTACTAGCGGGGGGATTCTTGAACACCGGGGAGCTGTTTTTT.

Concerning this clone itself: Other nucleotide sequences in the sample specify the same CDR3. The chain couples TRBV18 to TRBJ1-1, with D hard to call. Trimming removed 4 bases at V and 0 bases at J, with 0 bases between. This CDR3 region has 11 residues. Germline V CDR1 and CDR2: KGHSH, LQKENI. CDR3 in amino acids: CASSLNTEAFF. The CDR3 DNA is TGTGCCAGCTCACTGAACACTGAAGCTTTCTTT.

Worth noting for this clone: The same CDR3 also results from other DNA sequences found in this sample. V usage is TRBV2 and J usage is TRBJ2-7; TRBD2 matches at 10 bases. V shed 6 bases, J shed 2 bases, and the junction held 4 bases outside the gene matches. Germline CDR1 SNHLY, CDR2 FYNNEI. The CDR3 is 14 residues long. Here the CDR3 reads CASSVAGGPYEQYF. In DNA form, the CDR3 reads TGTGCCAGCAGCGTAGCGGGGGGACCCTACGAGCAGTACTTC.

The chain is built from TRBV23-1 and TRBJ1-4; D is undetermined. TRBV23-1 is annotated as an ORF whose role is uncertain. Trimming left V 4 bases short and J 0 bases short, with 6 bases between. The CDR3 loop spans 14 amino acids. CDR3 sequence reads: CASSRPTTNEKLFF. Written as DNA, the CDR3 is TGCGCCAGCAGTCGCCCGACAACTAATGAAAAACTGTTTTTT.

The chain employs TRBV12-5 and TRBJ2-6; 8 nucleotides match TRBD1. V shed 8 bases and J 0 bases; nucleotides not matched to a gene: 12. This CDR3 comprises 18 residues. CDR1 and CDR2 (germline): LGHNT, FRNRAP. The CDR3 DNA reads TGTGCTAGTTGTTCGTCGGGACAGGTTTTCTCTGGGGCCAACGTCCTGACTTTC. This codes for CASCSSGQVFSGANVLTF. Full variable domain (remainder filled in from reference TRBV12-5 and TRBJ2-6): DARVTQTPRHKVTEMGQEVTMRCQPILGHNTVFWYRQTMMQGLELLAYFRNRAPLDDSGMPKDRFSAEMPDATLATLKIQPSEPRDSAVYFCASCSSGQVFSGANVLTFGAGSRLTVL.

This sequence joins TRBV19 and TRBJ2-5; 9 bases are a match to TRBD1. Germline V CDR1 and CDR2: LNHDA, SQIVND (reference sequence). J lost 5 bases, V lost 8 bases, and 9 bases had no gene match. The length of the CDR3 is 14 residues. CDR3 in DNA: TGTGCCAGTGGAAAACAGGGGGCGTCGGAGACCCAGTACTTC. Amino acids: CASGKQGASETQYF.

This chain links TRBV4-1 with TRBJ2-7, with 9 positions matching TRBD1. There are 18 residues in the CDR3. Germline values: CDR1 MGHRA, CDR2 YSYEKL. Trimming at V came to 2 bases and at J to 1 base, leaving 12 bases not matched to a gene. This CDR3 is CASSQPLGRGQGSYEQYF. The DNA for the CDR3 is TGCGCCAGCAGCCAACCTCTGGGCAGGGGACAGGGTTCCTACGAGCAGTACTTC.

The chain uses TRBV28 and TRBJ2-7; tentatively, D is TRBD1 (5 bases). CDR1 and CDR2 (germline): MDHEN, SYDVKM. V was trimmed by 4 bases and J by 0 bases, leaving 10 bases between them. This CDR3 region has 14 residues. The CDR3 loop reads CASSSTQASYEQYF. CDR3 nucleotide sequence: TGTGCCAGCAGTTCCACACAGGCCTCCTACGAGCAGTACTTC.

V is TRBV28 and J is TRBJ2-4; TRBD2 matches 8 bases. V trimming: 7 bases; J trimming: 1 base; junction bases outside the gene matches: 15. The CDR3 runs to 18 residues. Per the germline V gene, CDR1 is MDHEN and CDR2 is SYDVKM. CDR3: CASTPLRGGGRAKNIQYF. In DNA, the CDR3 is TGTGCCAGCACCCCGTTACGGGGGGGAGGTCGGGCCAAAAACATTCAGTACTTC.

V usage is TRBV6-5 and J usage is TRBJ1-2; D perhaps matches TRBD1 (5 bases). Germline CDR1 MNHEY, CDR2 SVGAGI. V shed 0 bases and J shed 4 bases, with 12 bases lying between them. CDR3 length equals 15 residues. This CDR3 reads CASSYSTGLIYGYTF. CDR3 DNA: TGTGCCAGCAGTTACTCGACGGGACTGATCTATGGCTACACCTTC.

V gene TRBV19 combines with J gene TRBJ1-3, with 8 nucleotides matching TRBD1. This CDR3 region has 15 residues. Germline loops: CDR1 LNHDA, CDR2 SQIVND (reference sequence). Trimming took 2 bases from V and 7 from J; bases not matched to a gene: 7. CDR3 nucleotides: TGTGCCAGTAGTATACAGGGGGCGAGTGTGAACACCATATATTTT. Its translation: CASSIQGASVNTIYF. The full variable domain, with the rest looked up from reference TRBV19 and TRBJ1-3, is DGGITQSPKYLFRKEGQNVTLSCEQNLNHDAMYWYRQDPGQGLRLIYYSQIVNDFQKGDIAEGYSVSREKKESFPLTVTSAQKNPTAFYLCASSIQGASVNTIYFGEGSWLTVV.

Concerning this clone: Other nucleotide sequences in the sample specify the same CDR3. This chain joins TRBV18 and TRBJ2-7; 13 nucleotides agree with TRBD2. V lost 3 bases to trimming and J lost 4 bases; unmatched junction nucleotides: 6. Germline V gene data show CDR1 as KGHSH and CDR2 as LQKENI. The CDR3 length is 16 residues. This chain's CDR3 is CASSPGLAGVSYEQYF. Written as DNA, the CDR3 is TGTGCCAGCTCACCCGGACTAGCGGGAGTATCTTACGAGCAGTACTTC.

The chain's CDR3 is CASSLFRDEKLFF. The CDR3 DNA sequence: TGTGCCAGCAGCTTGTTTAGGGATGAAAAACTGTTTTTT. The chain combines TRBV5-4 with TRBJ1-4; D remains unclear. The CDR3 runs 13 residues. The germline CDR1 and CDR2 sequences are SGHNT and YYREEE (reference sequence). V lost 1 base to trimming and J lost 6 bases, with 7 bases between them.

The chain uses TRBV4-1 and TRBJ2-5; tentatively, D is TRBD2 (5 bases). Germline V gene lookup returns CDR1 MGHRA and CDR2 YSYEKL. The CDR3 extends over 14 amino acids. V was cut by 1 base and J by 4 bases, with 10 bases left in between. CDR3 DNA sequence: TGCGCCAGCAGCCAAGCGGGAATCGGAGAGACCCAGTACTTC. It codes for CASSQAGIGETQYF.

V usage is TRBV11-2 and J usage is TRBJ2-7, with D hard to call. V was pared by 3 bases and J by 7 bases, with 16 bases between. CDR1 is SGHAT and CDR2 is FQNNGV in the germline V gene. The length of the CDR3 is 14 residues. The CDR3 sequence is CASSFDPAAGEQYF. CDR3 bases: TGTGCCAGCAGCTTTGACCCGGCGGCCGGGGAGCAGTACTTC.

The chain couples TRBV30 to TRBJ2-2; no firm D call. With 2 bases removed from V and 1 base from J, the gap between germline ends came to 5 bases. CDR1 and CDR2 (germline): GTSNPN, SVGIG (reference sequence). CDR3 size: 13 residues. In DNA, the CDR3 is TGTGCCTGGAGTCCTCAGAACACCGGGGAGCTGTTTTTT. This translates into CAWSPQNTGELFF.

The chain links TRBV10-3 to TRBJ2-3; 11 bases line up with TRBD2. V dropped 3 bases and J dropped 4; count of bases not matched to a gene: 6. Germline V gene data show CDR1 as ENHRY and CDR2 as SYGVKD. The CDR3 covers 16 residues. For the CDR3, the DNA is TGTGCCATCAGTGATGGGACTAGCGGTGCTGCAGATACGCAGTATTTT. Its translation is CAISDGTSGAADTQYF.